This TCR beta chain was documented in a study of T cell responses to AZD1222 COVID-19 vaccine. Study-wide results and limits: Spike was spanned by vaccine-associated CD4 TCRs, which were dominant at 160-218 and 743-854. Targeting of unmutated variant regions was reportedly seen in nearly half of spike-specific TCRs. Seropositivity was recorded at baseline in only six AZD1222 recipients.

The ends lost 5 bases at V and 4 bases at J; junction bases unmatched: 7. The CDR3 runs to 15 residues. Germline V gene data show CDR1 as SEHNR and CDR2 as FQNEAQ (reference sequence). In the case of this clone: Its antigen remains unidentified.

Some clones are missing from TCRdb's copy, which holds only in-frame ones; the method was immunoSEQ multiplex PCR. The table lists some 120,000 clones, roughly 90% of them singletons, with around 10% in the top ten. This specimen was peripheral blood, taken on day 0 of MenACWY control vaccination. The rearrangement joins TRBV7-9 to TRBJ1-2; 10 nucleotides line up with TRBD1. This sequence was found in an adult in good health. CDR3 amino acids: CASSIPGQGFYGYTF. The CDR3 DNA reads TGTGCCAGCAGCATACCGGGACAGGGGTTCTATGGCTACACCTTC.